A selection of T cell receptor beta chains follows, all from one sample in a study of T-cell reconstitution after alpha-beta-depleted transplantation in children. TCRdb reprocessed the PCR reads via MiXCR and lists one record per CDR3 protein. The profile shows about 190,000 distinct CDR3 sequences, 11% of them singletons. The sequenced sample was PBMCs, obtained before TCRalphabeta/CD19-depleted stem cell transplant. The origin of the receptors is a boy under 10 years old with acute myeloid leukemia, due to receive a stem cell transplant. Both conserved end residues are part of each CDR3. Fields, in order: CDR3 protein, CDR3 DNA, V gene, D gene, CDR3 length, clone size, J gene. A D gene is named only where the DNA matches it firmly. Only part of the rows carry a size: once, few, many, or a class if the clone is expanded.

cdr3_aa: CASSFLDENEKLFF
cdr3_nt: TGTGCCAGCAGTTTCCTAGATGAGAATGAAAAACTGTTTTTT
v_call: TRBV12-3/TRBV12-4
d_call: NA
cdr3_length: 14
clone_size: many
j_call: TRBJ1-4

cdr3_aa: CASSYVGDPNEQFF
cdr3_nt: TGTGCCAGCAGTTACGTGGGAGATCCCAATGAGCAGTTCTTC
v_call: TRBV6-2/TRBV6-3
d_call: NA
cdr3_length: 14
clone_size: many
j_call: TRBJ2-1

cdr3_aa: CASSLAGPDQPQHF
cdr3_nt: TGCGCCAGCAGCTTGGCCGGACCCGATCAGCCCCAGCATTTT
v_call: TRBV5-1
d_call: NA
cdr3_length: 14
clone_size: many
j_call: TRBJ1-5

cdr3_aa: CASSPSDSYEQYF
cdr3_nt: TGTGCCAGCAGCCCTAGTGACAGTTACGAGCAGTACTTC
v_call: TRBV7-9
d_call: NA
cdr3_length: 13
clone_size: many
j_call: TRBJ2-7

cdr3_aa: CASNEEGYTGELFF
cdr3_nt: TGTGCCAGCAACGAGGAGGGGTACACCGGGGAGCTGTTTTTT
v_call: TRBV28
d_call: NA
cdr3_length: 14
clone_size: NA
j_call: TRBJ2-2

cdr3_aa: CASSSLDGRAVGTGELFF
cdr3_nt: TGTGCCAGCAGTTCCTTAGACGGAAGAGCTGTGGGCACCGGGGAGCTGTTTTTT
v_call: TRBV6-2/TRBV6-3
d_call: NA
cdr3_length: 18
clone_size: many
j_call: TRBJ2-2

cdr3_aa: CASTHYNEQFF
cdr3_nt: TGTGCCAGCACACATTACAATGAGCAGTTCTTC
v_call: TRBV6-5
d_call: NA
cdr3_length: 11
clone_size: many
j_call: TRBJ2-1

cdr3_aa: CASSQSPGPGELFF
cdr3_nt: TGCGCCAGCAGTCAAAGTCCGGGGCCCGGGGAGCTGTTTTTT
v_call: TRBV23-1
d_call: NA
cdr3_length: 14
clone_size: few
j_call: TRBJ2-2

cdr3_aa: CASSLEGVVQPQHF
cdr3_nt: TGTGCCAGCAGCTTAGAGGGGGTGGTTCAGCCCCAGCATTTT
v_call: TRBV6-5
d_call: NA
cdr3_length: 14
clone_size: many
j_call: TRBJ1-5

cdr3_aa: CASGEGLSGETQYF
cdr3_nt: TGTGCCAGCGGGGAGGGACTATCAGGAGAGACCCAGTACTTC
v_call: TRBV7-2
d_call: TRBD2
cdr3_length: 14
clone_size: NA
j_call: TRBJ2-5